This TCR beta chain appears in the sequencing data of a study of T cell responses to AZD1222 COVID-19 vaccine. Turning to this clone: The antigen remains undetermined. One junction end does not reproduce the germline sequence, and a read error may be involved.

Here immunoSEQ multiplex PCR was the method, and the copy in TCRdb shows in-frame clones only, minus some. In the table there are 110,000 to 150,000 clones, roughly 90% of which are singletons. General study points: White British people made up most donors, females outnumbered males, and clonal diversity was possibly underestimated. Without day 14 samples, only post-peak T cell repertoires were studied.

The germline V gene encodes CDR1 LGHDT and CDR2 YNNKEL (reference sequence). This CDR3 region has 16 residues. The rearrangement joins TRBV3-1 (or the pseudogene TRBV3-2) to TRBJ1-1; TRBD1 matches 7 bases. The input for sequencing was peripheral blood, taken 28 days after the second AZD1222 dose. The receptor's source is an adult who received the AZD1222 COVID-19 vaccine. The CDR3 nucleotides are TGTGCCGGCAGCCAAGGGGGCAACCCAGGGACCACTGAAGCTTTCTTT. Residues: CAGSQGGNPGTTEAFF.